Included here is one T cell receptor (beta chain) sequence, with context. Assay: immunoSEQ multiplex PCR; the TCRdb copy retains only in-frame clones and omits some. The sample comprises 60,000 or so clones, 85% of which are singletons, and approximately 20% rests with the top ten. The data were obtained in a study of blood T cell repertoires in COVID-19. At the level of the study: From the United States, Italy and Spain came samples of acute and convalescent COVID-19.

J lost 2 bases, V lost 7 bases, and 5 bases had no gene match. Germline V gene lookup returns CDR1 SGHAT and CDR2 FQNNGV. The CDR3 sequence is 16 residues long. V and J are TRBV11-2 and TRBJ2-1; 13 bases are shared with TRBD2. The material sequenced was peripheral blood. The TCR comes from a human donor in a cohort sampled during active COVID-19. The CDR3 DNA reads as TGTGCCAGCATTCACGGACTAGCGGGGGCCTACAATGAGCAGTTCTTC. Its translation is CASIHGLAGAYNEQFF.